This T cell receptor beta chain derives from a study of beta chain features in type 1 diabetes. The wider study: Summed over all samples, the examined sorted cells came to more than 85 million. Findings and limits, study-wide: Sequencing from cDNA could over-represent high-TCR-expressing cells. When Type 1 diabetes patients were examined, their TCRB CDR3s proved moderately but significantly shorter in all four CD4+ subsets. PCR might pick shorter templates more often, in the same way for patients and controls.

Expressed TCRB transcripts were sequenced after all isolated RNA was converted to cDNA. Clones were sequenced by immunoSEQ multiplex PCR, and TCRdb holds only the in-frame ones, with some missing. The table lists around 200,000 clones, about 13% of them singletons. This clone occurred a few times. Its cognate antigen is unknown. The sample comprised central memory CD4+ T cells from blood. This TCR came from a young woman in good health.

This CDR3 is CASSMGQGGNQPQHF. The CDR3, as DNA: TGTGCCAGCAGCATGGGACAGGGTGGAAATCAGCCCCAGCATTTT. This chain joins TRBV7-8 and TRBJ1-5, with 9 bases that match TRBD1. Germline lookup yields CDR1 SGHVS and CDR2 FQNEAQ. Losses at the gene ends were 5 bases for V and 4 bases for J; bases not matched to a gene: 6. CDR3 length: 15 amino acids.